Each of the 20 T cell receptor beta chains below was sequenced from the same sample in a study of regulatory T cells in long-lasting Graves disease. Sequencing libraries for TCR beta were prepared with iRepertoire HTBI primers and Arm-PCR of CDR3 regions. TCRdb passed the multiplex PCR reads through MiXCR, listing each CDR3 protein once. The table includes around 400,000 distinct CDR3 sequences, around a sixth detected once. Time point noted: newly diagnosed GD, antithyroid drugs for less than 3 months. Extracted RNA from PBMCs served as the source of the TCR library. The input for sequencing was peripheral blood mononuclear cells (PBMCs), taken at new diagnosis, from a patient treated with antithyroid drugs. The receptor source for this set is a female donor with Graves disease.

This clonotype occurred many times. The chain recombines TRBV20-1 with TRBJ2-1; 7 nucleotides agree with TRBD1. Germline lookup yields CDR1 DFQATT and CDR2 SNEGSKA (reference sequence). The CDR3 spans 16 residues. V shed 6 bases and J 8 bases; nucleotides not matched to a gene: 19. The CDR3 DNA is TGCAGTGCAACAACAGGGGTTTCGCTAGTTACCGATGAGCAGTTCTTC. This sequence encodes CSATTGVSLVTDEQFF.

This clonotype occurred many times. This chain connects TRBV5-1 to TRBJ1-4; TRBD1 might be the D (6 bases). This CDR3 spans 16 amino acids. Trimming cost V 0 bases and J 7 bases, with 16 bases left between them. Germline loops: CDR1 SGHRS, CDR2 YFSETQ. CDR3 in amino acids: CASSLGQVGRGEKLFF. The CDR3 nucleotides read TGCGCCAGCAGCTTGGGACAGGTGGGCCGAGGTGAAAAACTGTTTTTT.

In this sample, this clonotype turned up a few times. Being one base from a much bigger clone, this may be a read error. The V gene is TRBV9, the J gene TRBJ1-4, with D possibly TRBD1 on 5 matching bases. The CDR3 is 16 amino acids. Germline lookup yields CDR1 SGDLS and CDR2 YYNGEE. CDR3 DNA sequence: TGTGCCAGCAGCGTAGTCCCGGCAGGGCCGAATGAAAAACTGGTTTTT. Protein: CASSVVPAGPNEKLVF.

This clonotype was counted many times. V gene TRBV28 combines with J gene TRBJ2-7, with 8 positions matching TRBD1. The CDR3 extends over 14 amino acids. Looked up from germline, CDR1 is MDHEN and CDR2 is SYDVKM. Trimming at V came to 10 bases and at J to 2 bases, leaving 10 bases not matched to a gene. The CDR3 DNA sequence: TGTGCCACCTTGGACAGGGTCATTCCCTACGAGCAGTACTTC. It translates to CATLDRVIPYEQYF.

This clonotype was seen more than once but under ten times. The chain is built from TRBV12-3 or TRBV12-4 and TRBJ1-1; TRBD1 agrees at 9 bases. V lost 4 bases, J lost 8 bases, and 8 bases stayed unmatched. This CDR3 has 14 amino acids. For the CDR3, the DNA is TGTGCCAGCAGTTACGGGACAGGGTTGTTGGAAGCTTTCTTT. It translates to CASSYGTGLLEAFF.

This clonotype was seen ten or more times. The V and J genes are TRBV5-1 and TRBJ2-2; weak D call: TRBD1 (6 bases). This CDR3 has 16 amino acids. Trimming took off 0 bases at V and 1 base at J, with 10 bases between the two ends. The germline gives CDR1 SGHRS, CDR2 YFSETQ. Here the CDR3 reads CASSLEGGLNTGELFF. The CDR3 DNA reads as TGCGCCAGCAGCTTGGAAGGGGGTTTGAACACCGGGGAGCTGTTTTTT.

There are many counts of this clonotype. The chain recombines TRBV2 with TRBJ1-2, with a possible D match to TRBD1 (5 bases). Germline V CDR1 and CDR2: SNHLY, FYNNEI. V lost 3 bases and J lost 4, with 9 bases in between. CDR3 size: 13 residues. CDR3 protein: CASSEGPTYGYTF. As DNA, the CDR3 is TGTGCCAGCAGTGAGGGACCGACCTATGGCTACACCTTC.

The table lists this clonotype with many counts. The CDR3 DNA reads as TGTGCCAGCAGCTTGCGGGACGCCGGGGCCAACGTCCTGACTTTC. It specifies CASSLRDAGANVLTF. The rearrangement joins TRBV5-5 to TRBJ2-6; D is tentatively TRBD1 or TRBD2 (5 bases each). Germline V lookup: CDR1 SGHKS, CDR2 YYEKEE (reference sequence). The V and J ends lost 1 base and 4 bases respectively, with 9 bases between them. This CDR3 has 15 residues.

The chain combines TRBV5-1 with TRBJ2-3; D not resolved. Per germline, CDR1 SGHRS and CDR2 YFSETQ. The CDR3 contains 14 residues. V shed 7 bases and J shed 0 bases, with 12 bases lying between them. Here the CDR3 reads CASGLDPSTDTQYF. In DNA form, the CDR3 reads TGCGCCAGCGGGCTCGATCCTAGCACAGATACGCAGTATTTT.

To note about this clonotype: The CDR3 end shows no conserved phenylalanine or tryptophan, and so a read error is likely. The gene calls are TRBV20-1 and TRBJ1-1; TRBD1 is a possible D gene (6 bases). V dropped 2 bases and J dropped 0 bases, with 13 bases sitting between them. This CDR3 has 15 residues. Germline V lookup: CDR1 DFQATT, CDR2 SNEGSKA (reference sequence). The CDR3 reads CSARRGGAMNTEAFL. For the CDR3, the DNA is TGCAGTGCTAGAAGAGGGGGGGCCATGAACACTGAAGCTTTCCTT.

There are many counts of this clonotype. The chain carries TRBV28 and TRBJ2-1; tentatively, D is TRBD2 (5 bases). Germline CDR1 MDHEN, CDR2 SYDVKM. The ends were cut back, 2 bases at V and 7 bases at J, with 12 bases in the middle. CDR3 length: 14 amino acids. CDR3 loop: CASSLLLVDNEQFF. The DNA for the CDR3 is TGTGCCAGCAGTTTACTACTAGTAGATAATGAGCAGTTCTTC.

The chain recombines TRBV12-3 or TRBV12-4 with TRBJ2-2; 9 bases fit TRBD2. The length of the CDR3 is 14 residues. V lost 6 bases, J lost 6 bases, and 5 bases stayed unmatched. Written as DNA, the CDR3 is TGTGCCAGCAGCACAGGGACTAGCCCCGGGGAGCTGTTTTTT. The encoded protein is CASSTGTSPGELFF.

This clonotype was seen ten or more times. Sequence at one end of the junction differs from germline and may be a read error. V and J are TRBV2 and TRBJ1-3; weak D call: TRBD1 (6 bases). The CDR3 consists of 15 residues. Germline V gives CDR1 SNHLY, CDR2 FYNNEI. The CDR3 here is CASRRTTGTGNTVYF. The CDR3 DNA reads as TGTGCCAGCAGACGCACTACAGGGACTGGAAACACCGTATATTTT.

This clonotype was recorded many times. The chain is built from TRBV28 and TRBJ1-1; the match to TRBD1 covers 8 bases. Germline V gene sequence: CDR1 MDHEN, CDR2 SYDVKM. This CDR3 is 15 amino acids long. J lost 4 bases, V lost 7 bases, and 11 bases had no gene match. The CDR3 is CASTLWTGRATEAFF. CDR3 nucleotide sequence: TGTGCCAGCACCCTCTGGACAGGGCGGGCCACTGAAGCTTTCTTT. Variable domain in full (rest from reference TRBV28 and TRBJ1-1): DVKVTQSSRYLVKRTGEKVFLECVQDMDHENMFWYRQDPGLGLRLIYFSYDVKMKEKGDIPEGYSVSREKKERFSLILESASTNQTSMYLCASTLWTGRATEAFFGQGTRLTVV.

The chain's CDR3 is CASSYEGTGRQPQHF. The CDR3 DNA sequence: TGTGCCAGCAGTTACGAAGGGACAGGGCGTCAGCCCCAGCATTTT. This chain joins TRBV6-9 and TRBJ1-5; 9 bases are shared with TRBD1. The CDR3 is 15 residues long. Trimming at V came to 3 bases and at J to 6 bases, leaving 6 bases not matched to a gene. The germline gives CDR1 MNHGY, CDR2 SVAAGI.

This clonotype occurred many times. The V and J genes are TRBV7-3 and TRBJ2-5; D tentatively reads TRBD1 or TRBD2 (5 bases each). CDR3 length: 15 amino acids. The germline CDR1 and CDR2 sequences are SGHTA and FQGTGA. The V end lost 0 bases, the J end lost 4 bases, and 12 bases lay between the germline ends. The CDR3 DNA reads TGTGCCAGCAGCTTAACGTTGAGGGGTGGAGAGACCCAGTACTTC. Protein product: CASSLTLRGGETQYF.

Ten or more counts support this clonotype. This rearrangement joins TRBV30 to TRBJ1-2; D might be TRBD1 (5 bases). Trimming removed 8 bases from V and 7 bases from J, with 14 bases in between. CDR3 length: 11 residues. CDR1 and CDR2 (germline): GTSNPN, SVGIG (reference sequence). CDR3 sequence reads: CARSGPRGYTF. The CDR3 nucleotides are TGTGCCCGATCGGGACCTCGTGGCTACACCTTC. Looking up the rest from reference TRBV30 and TRBJ1-2 gives the full variable domain: SQTIHQWPATLVQPVGSPLSLECTVEGTSNPNLYWYRQAAGRGLQLLFYSVGIGQISSEVPQNLSASRPQDRQFILSSKKLLLSDSGFYLCARSGPRGYTFGSGTRLTVV.

This chain joins TRBV12-3 or TRBV12-4 and TRBJ1-1; D remains unclear. V gave up 6 bases and J gave up 0 bases, with 11 bases separating them. The CDR3 has 14 amino acids. DNA for the CDR3: TGTGCCAGCAGCGTAACAGCACTGAACACTGAAGCTTTCTTT. Translation gives CASSVTALNTEAFF.

V gene TRBV3-2 combines with J gene TRBJ2-2; TRBD1 was called by the table and not checked on the DNA. TRBV3-2 is a recognized pseudogene. The CDR3 spans 19 residues. CDR3 sequence reads: CASSQDRDRGTSNTGELFF. CDR3 DNA sequence: TGTGCCAGCAGCCAGGACCGGGACAGGGGAACTTCGAACACCGGGGAGCTGTTTTTT.

This clonotype was observed at least ten times. The chain uses TRBV6-5 and TRBJ1-2; maybe TRBD1 (5 bases). CDR3 length: 14 residues. Germline V gene sequence: CDR1 MNHEY, CDR2 SVGAGI. Trimming took off 4 bases at V and 2 bases at J, with 11 bases between the two ends. CDR3 coding DNA: TGTGCCAGCAGTTCGGACATCAGAAACTATGGCTACACCTTC. It is translated as CASSSDIRNYGYTF.